Listed here are 21 T cell receptor beta chains from one sample, sequenced in a study of shared clonotypes between healthy human individuals. The repertoire was sequenced with immunoSEQ multiplex PCR; TCRdb's copy has only in-frame clones and lacks some. The sample lists about 960,000 clones; less than 85% were seen once. Sequencing was done on a sample of memory CD4+ T cells sorted from blood. Subset described: CD45RA-negative fraction. The receptor source for this set is a young man in good health.

With regard to this clone: Other DNA sequences of this sample code for an identical CDR3. The gene calls are TRBV11-3 and TRBJ2-3; D is possibly TRBD1 or TRBD2 (6 bases each). The CDR3 has 14 residues. CDR1 is SGHNT and CDR2 is YENEEA in the germline V gene. V gave up 4 bases and J gave up 0 bases, with 8 bases separating them. CDR3 protein: CASSSGGSTDTQYF. The CDR3 nucleotides read TGTGCCAGCAGCTCCGGGGGCAGCACAGATACGCAGTATTTT.

As regards this clone: Other DNA sequences in the sample encode the same CDR3. V usage is TRBV6-5 and J usage is TRBJ2-5; D is possibly TRBD2 (6 bases). The CDR3 has 12 amino acids. Germline V CDR1 and CDR2: MNHEY, SVGAGI. Trimming left V 5 bases short and J 7 bases short, with 11 bases between. The chain's CDR3 is CASSTPEGTQYF. CDR3 sequence (DNA): TGTGCCAGCAGTACCCCGGAGGGGACCCAGTACTTC.

This clone has a single count. The CDR3 nucleotides are TGTGCCAGCAGTGTAGGGGCAGAGAACTATGGCTACACCTTC. Its protein is CASSVGAENYGYTF. The chain couples TRBV28 to TRBJ1-2; TRBD1 might be the D (5 bases). Per germline, CDR1 MDHEN and CDR2 SYDVKM. V dropped 5 bases and J dropped 2 bases, with 12 bases sitting between them. This CDR3 comprises 14 residues.

This clone occurred many times. The chain combines TRBV6-1 with TRBJ1-6; 7 bases agree with TRBD1. The germline gives CDR1 MNHNS, CDR2 SASEGT. V shed 3 bases, J shed 7 bases, and the junction held 9 bases outside the gene matches. The CDR3 consists of 16 residues. In DNA, the CDR3 is TGTGCCAGCAGTGACCTTTTAGACAGGGCGAATTCACCCCTCCACTTT. Translation: CASSDLLDRANSPLHF.

This chain connects TRBV11-2 to TRBJ2-7; D not certain. V lost 1 base, J lost 2 bases, and 18 bases lay in between. The length of the CDR3 is 17 residues. Germline loops: CDR1 SGHAT, CDR2 FQNNGV. The CDR3 reads CASSLGIPSLRAYEQYF. In DNA form, the CDR3 reads TGTGCCAGCAGCTTAGGCATCCCCAGCCTCCGCGCCTACGAGCAGTACTTC.

The chain recombines TRBV2 with TRBJ2-5; 11 nucleotides line up with TRBD2. V trimming: 1 base; J trimming: 2 bases; junction bases outside the gene matches: 3. In germline, CDR1 is SNHLY, CDR2 FYNNEI. The CDR3 covers 16 residues. CDR3: CASSEVGLAVQETQYF. The CDR3 DNA reads as TGTGCCAGCAGTGAAGTGGGACTAGCGGTACAAGAGACCCAGTACTTC.

This clone appeared a few times. This chain connects TRBV11-3 to TRBJ1-1; TRBD1 matches at 8 bases. The germline CDR1 and CDR2 sequences are SGHNT and YENEEA. J lost 0 bases, V lost 5 bases, and 5 bases had no gene match. The CDR3 has 15 residues. As DNA, the CDR3 is TGTGCCAGCAGCCCACGGACAGGGATGAACACTGAAGCTTTCTTT. This codes for CASSPRTGMNTEAFF.

This chain connects TRBV12-5 to TRBJ2-5; no clear D gene. CDR3 length: 12 residues. Germline V gene lookup returns CDR1 LGHNT and CDR2 FRNRAP. V shed 3 bases and J shed 5 bases, with 7 bases lying between them. Written as DNA, the CDR3 is TGTGCTAGTGGTTTCGCCGGGGAGACCCAGTACTTC. Amino acids: CASGFAGETQYF.

This clone was detected only once. This chain connects TRBV2 to TRBJ2-3; D unclear. Germline-derived CDR1 and CDR2 are SNHLY and FYNNEI. The length of the CDR3 is 14 residues. V shed 5 bases and J shed 4 bases, with 13 bases lying between them. CDR3 protein: CASSSWSMSDTQYF. CDR3 bases: TGTGCCAGCAGTTCCTGGAGTATGTCAGATACGCAGTATTTT. Full variable domain (outside the CDR3, taken from reference TRBV2 and TRBJ2-3): EPEVTQTPSHQVTQMGQEVILRCVPISNHLYFYWYRQILGQKVEFLVSFYNNEISEKSEIFDDQFSVERPDGSNFTLKIRSTKLEDSAMYFCASSSWSMSDTQYFGPGTRLTVL.

This chain connects TRBV10-3 to TRBJ1-5, with D unresolved. Germline values: CDR1 ENHRY, CDR2 SYGVKD. The CDR3 has 13 residues. The V end was cut by 3 bases, the J end by 7 bases, with 10 bases between. CDR3 bases: TGTGCCATCAGTGATGAAAGCGGGCAGCCCCAGCATTTT. Its protein product is CAISDESGQPQHF.

There are a few counts of this clone. Distinct nucleotide sequences in the sample also encode this CDR3. The genes are TRBV9 and TRBJ1-6; 7 bases match TRBD1. The CDR3 is 15 residues long. Looked up from germline, CDR1 is SGDLS and CDR2 is YYNGEE. Trimming removed 3 bases from V and 4 bases from J; junction bases left unmatched: 4. This CDR3 is CASSGDSSYNSPLHF. CDR3 coding DNA: TGTGCCAGCAGCGGGGACAGCAGTTATAATTCACCCCTCCACTTT.

V and J are TRBV7-9 and TRBJ2-3; D unresolved. V was shortened by 1 base and J by 6 bases, with 11 bases between the two germline ends. The CDR3 extends over 14 amino acids. Germline V gene lookup returns CDR1 SEHNR and CDR2 FQNEAQ (reference sequence). For the CDR3, the DNA is TGTGCCAGCAGCTTAGAGGGTTATAGGGATACGCAGTATTTT. It codes for CASSLEGYRDTQYF.

The chain employs TRBV29-1 and TRBJ2-7; 15 bases match TRBD2. The CDR3 has 16 amino acids. V lost 6 bases to trimming and J lost 0 bases; unmatched junction nucleotides: 6. The germline V gene encodes CDR1 SQVTM and CDR2 ANQGSEA. CDR3 bases: TGCAGCGTGGGACTAGCGGGGGGCAGGAGCTCCTACGAGCAGTACTTC. The encoded protein is CSVGLAGGRSSYEQYF.

V gene TRBV30 combines with J gene TRBJ1-1; no firm D call. There are 11 residues in the CDR3. Germline V gene sequence: CDR1 GTSNPN, CDR2 SVGIG (reference sequence). V lost 7 bases and J 3 bases, leaving 9 bases between the germline ends. The CDR3 region is CAYGDDTEAFF. The DNA for the CDR3 is TGTGCCTACGGGGATGACACTGAAGCTTTCTTT.

The rearrangement uses TRBV9 and TRBJ1-2, with D unresolved. Germline lookup yields CDR1 SGDLS and CDR2 YYNGEE. Trimming cost V 4 bases and J 7 bases, with 14 bases left between them. This CDR3 is built from 13 residues. CDR3 nucleotides: TGTGCCAGCAGCTCCGCCGGTTGGGGTGGCTACACCTTC. The encoded protein is CASSSAGWGGYTF.

This chain joins TRBV30 and TRBJ2-5, with 7 bases that match TRBD1. The J call may be incorrect, as the DNA end agrees better with TRBJ2-7. CDR1 and CDR2 from the germline V gene are GTSNPN and SVGIG (reference sequence). This CDR3 spans 13 amino acids. The CDR3 nucleotides are TGTGCCTGGGAGGAACAGGGGCCCTACGAGCAGTACTTC. Amino acid sequence: CAWEEQGPYEQYF.

The chain combines TRBV5-8 with TRBJ2-7, with D perhaps TRBD1 (6 bases). The germline V gene encodes CDR1 SGHTS and CDR2 YDEGEE. V dropped 4 bases and J dropped 0 bases, with 26 bases sitting between them. CDR3 length: 19 amino acids. As DNA, the CDR3 is TGTGCCAGCAGCCTGGTTTTCGGACAGATCCAAGGGCGCTCCTACGAGCAGTACTTC. Its protein is CASSLVFGQIQGRSYEQYF.

J is TRBJ1-1 and V is TRBV28, with TRBD1 identical over 7 bases. CDR3 length equals 14 residues. CDR1 is MDHEN and CDR2 is SYDVKM in the germline V gene. V was pared by 8 bases and J by 6 bases, with 12 bases of the junction left unmatched. CDR3 region: CASGKTQGTAEAFF. As DNA, the CDR3 is TGTGCCAGCGGGAAAACACAGGGGACGGCTGAAGCTTTCTTT. Variable domain in full (rest from reference TRBV28 and TRBJ1-1): DVKVTQSSRYLVKRTGEKVFLECVQDMDHENMFWYRQDPGLGLRLIYFSYDVKMKEKGDIPEGYSVSREKKERFSLILESASTNQTSMYLCASGKTQGTAEAFFGQGTRLTVV.

As concerns this clone: This CDR3 is also generated by other DNA sequences in the sample. The V and J genes are TRBV11-2 and TRBJ2-1; 9 positions agree with TRBD2. The germline V gene encodes CDR1 SGHAT and CDR2 FQNNGV. J lost 2 bases, V lost 3 bases, and 2 bases had no gene match. CDR3 length: 15 amino acids. The CDR3 DNA reads TGTGCCAGCAGCTTGGGCGGGGGGGCCTACAATGAGCAGTTCTTC. Encoded protein: CASSLGGGAYNEQFF.

The chain is built from TRBV7-2 and TRBJ2-1, with D perhaps TRBD1 or TRBD2 (5 bases each). The CDR3 has 13 residues. From germline, CDR1 is SGHTA and CDR2 FQGNSA. Trimming removed 2 bases from V and 15 bases from J, with 17 bases in between. CDR3 sequence reads: CASSLKPGPRRFF. CDR3 DNA: TGTGCCAGCAGCTTAAAGCCGGGACCACGTAGGTTCTTC.

CDR3 in DNA: TGTGCCAGCAGCTTGGCTAAAGACAGGGGAGGGGAAAAACTGTTTTTT. This sequence encodes CASSLAKDRGGEKLFF. The V call is TRBV5-4, the J call TRBJ1-4; 8 bases map to TRBD1. The germline CDR1 and CDR2 sequences are SGHNT and YYREEE (reference sequence). This CDR3 has 16 amino acids. V shed 0 bases, J shed 8 bases, and the junction held 9 bases outside the gene matches. The complete variable domain, with remaining parts taken from reference TRBV5-4 and TRBJ1-4, reads ETGVTQSPTHLIKTRGQQVTLRCSSQSGHNTVSWYQQALGQGPQFIFQYYREEENGRGNFPPRFSGLQFPNYSSELNVNALELDDSALYLCASSLAKDRGGEKLFFGSGTQLSVL.